Listed below are T cell receptor beta chains from one sample, sequenced in a study of blood T cell repertoires in COVID-19. Method: immunoSEQ multiplex PCR; TCRdb's copy keeps in-frame clones and lacks some. The data show under 35,000 clones, with 65% to 90% seen just once and 25% held by the top ten. Sequencing was carried out using peripheral blood. All receptors come from a man aged 70-80 years with active COVID-19. Both conserved end residues are part of each CDR3. D genes are given only for firm matches. Clone size is given for some rows only: seen once, a few or many times, or a class if the clone is expanded.

TRBJ1-2,TRBV3-1/TRBV3-2,NA,NA,CASSRGVGYGYTF,TGTGCCAGCAGCCGGGGGGTGGGCTATGGCTACACCTTC
TRBJ2-2,TRBV18,TRBD2,NA,CASHPQSGSKGGELFF,TGTGCCAGCCACCCTCAGAGCGGGAGCAAAGGCGGGGAGCTGTTTTTT
TRBJ2-1,TRBV2,NA,few,CASSDFVWSSYNEQFF,TGTGCCAGCAGTGATTTTGTGTGGAGCTCCTACAATGAGCAGTTCTTC
TRBJ2-2,TRBV30,NA,NA,CAWSPLRQNTGELFF,TGTGCCTGGAGTCCGCTCAGACAGAACACCGGGGAGCTGTTTTTT
TRBJ2-2,TRBV3-1/TRBV3-2,NA,NA,CASSRGPGELFF,TGTGCCAGCAGCCGGGGGCCCGGGGAGCTGTTTTTT
TRBJ1-5,TRBV12-3/TRBV12-4,NA,NA,CASSPTENQPQHF,TGTGCCAGCAGCCCGACAGAAAATCAGCCCCAGCATTTT
TRBJ2-7,TRBV19,TRBD1,NA,CASSKDRAEEQYF,TGTGCCAGTAGTAAGGACAGGGCTGAGGAGCAGTACTTC
TRBJ2-1,TRBV19,NA,NA,CASCQRGRAFDEQFF,TGTGCCAGTTGCCAAAGGGGGAGGGCCTTCGATGAGCAGTTCTTC
TRBJ2-5,TRBV19,NA,NA,CASSRGQETQYF,TGTGCCAGTAGTAGAGGCCAAGAGACCCAGTACTTC
TRBJ1-1,TRBV6-5,NA,once,CASRSGVYTEAFF,TGTGCCAGCAGGTCAGGGGTGTACACTGAAGCTTTCTTT
TRBJ1-3,TRBV9,TRBD1,NA,CASSELTGGAGNTIYF,TGTGCCAGCAGCGAATTAACAGGGGGCGCAGGAAACACCATATATTTT
TRBJ2-7,TRBV5-4,NA,NA,CASSEGFSGGRSYEQYF,TGTGCCAGTTCCGAAGGGTTTAGCGGAGGGAGATCCTACGAGCAGTACTTC
TRBJ1-5,TRBV11-2,NA,NA,CASSPDGWGEPQHF,TGTGCCAGCAGCCCAGATGGCTGGGGAGAGCCCCAGCATTTT
TRBJ1-1,TRBV7-8,NA,once,CASSGRGNTEAFF,TGTGCCAGCAGCGGACGGGGGAACACTGAAGCTTTCTTT
TRBJ2-7,TRBV19,NA,NA,CASSIQEGNEQYF,TGTGCCAGTAGTATACAGGAGGGCAACGAGCAGTACTTC
TRBJ1-2,TRBV19,TRBD1,NA,CASSSRTGGGYGYTF,TGTGCCAGTAGCTCAAGGACAGGAGGAGGCTATGGCTACACCTTC
TRBJ1-2,TRBV30,TRBD1,NA,CAWSVGQGVIYGYTF,TGTGCCTGGAGTGTCGGACAGGGGGTTATCTATGGCTACACCTTC
TRBJ2-7,TRBV3-1/TRBV3-2,NA,NA,CASSLAGRGEQYF,TGTGCCAGCAGCCTGGCAGGGCGAGGCGAGCAGTACTTC
TRBJ2-3,TRBV2,TRBD1,NA,CASSTGTGTDTQYF,TGTGCCAGCAGCACCGGGACAGGTACAGATACGCAGTATTTT
TRBJ2-2,TRBV5-4,TRBD2,NA,CASQTGGTSGTGELFF,TGTGCCAGTCAGACCGGGGGGACCTCCGGGACCGGGGAGCTGTTTTTT
TRBJ2-3,TRBV6-2/TRBV6-3,NA,NA,CASSYSRQGRGRATTDTQYF,TGTGCCAGCAGTTACTCGCGGCAAGGTAGGGGGAGAGCCACCACAGATACGCAGTATTTT
TRBJ1-2,TRBV5-4,NA,NA,CASSLDRSNYGYTF,TGTGCCAGCAGCCTTGACAGATCTAACTATGGCTACACCTTC
TRBJ2-7,TRBV29-1,NA,NA,CSVALGRRSSYEQYF,TGCAGCGTTGCTTTGGGCCGGCGAAGCTCCTACGAGCAGTACTTC
TRBJ2-1,TRBV5-1,TRBD1,NA,CASSGTGTGSNEQFF,TGCGCCAGCAGCGGAACCGGGACAGGGTCCAATGAGCAGTTCTTC
TRBJ2-7,TRBV9,TRBD1,NA,CASSPSPGQGGYEQYF,TGTGCCAGCAGCCCATCACCGGGACAGGGGGGGTACGAGCAGTACTTC
TRBJ1-4,TRBV3-1/TRBV3-2,NA,few,CASSQRASGEKLFF,TGTGCCAGCAGCCAACGCGCCTCGGGAGAAAAACTGTTTTTT
TRBJ1-2,TRBV28,TRBD1,once,CASRGGLDRKGYTF,TGTGCCAGCAGGGGGGGTTTGGACAGGAAGGGCTACACCTTC
TRBJ2-1,TRBV7-3,NA,once,CASSRRGGEQFF,TGTGCCAGCAGCCGAAGGGGTGGCGAGCAGTTCTTC
TRBJ2-5,TRBV29-1,NA,NA,CSTGVSETQYF,TGCAGCACCGGCGTCTCTGAGACCCAGTACTTC
TRBJ2-3,TRBV28,NA,NA,CASRRGTQYF,TGTGCCAGCAGAAGGGGTACGCAGTATTTT